These T cell receptor beta chains were read from a single sample in a study of T cell responses to AZD1222 COVID-19 vaccine. The method was immunoSEQ multiplex PCR; TCRdb's version includes in-frame clones alone and lacks a portion of them. The top ten clones hold around 3.7% of a sample with 150,000 to 200,000 clones, 90% to 95% of them seen once. The source material was peripheral blood, sampled 28 days after the second AZD1222 dose. The receptors stem from an adult who received the AZD1222 COVID-19 vaccine. CDR3s include the opening cysteine and the closing phenylalanine or tryptophan. The order of the fields is V gene, J gene, D gene, clone size, CDR3 protein, CDR3 DNA. D genes are given only for firm matches. Expanded clones get a size class; other rows say once, few or many, or leave the size out.

V: TRBV10-3
J: TRBJ2-7
D: .
size: once
CDR3: CAIRSSSVSYEQYF
DNA: TGTGCCATCAGATCTTCTAGCGTCTCCTACGAGCAGTACTTC

V: TRBV7-3
J: TRBJ2-1
D: TRBD2
size: few
CDR3: CASSPYRTSGRRNEQFF
DNA: TGTGCCAGCAGCCCATACCGGACTAGCGGGAGGCGGAATGAGCAGTTCTTC

V: TRBV12-5
J: TRBJ1-1
D: .
size: .
CDR3: CASGLDGGRHVEAFF
DNA: TGTGCTAGTGGTTTGGACGGGGGCCGGCATGTTGAAGCTTTCTTT

V: TRBV18
J: TRBJ1-5
D: TRBD1
size: .
CDR3: CASSPNGQGNQPQHF
DNA: TGTGCCAGCTCCCCCAACGGACAGGGTAATCAGCCCCAGCATTTT

V: TRBV7-2
J: TRBJ1-2
D: .
size: few
CDR3: CASSLRADYYGYTF
DNA: TGTGCCAGCAGCTTACGGGCGGATTACTATGGCTACACCTTC

V: TRBV7-3
J: TRBJ2-1
D: .
size: .
CDR3: CASSPQGGRSGVEQFF
DNA: TGTGCCAGCAGCCCCCAAGGGGGTAGGTCTGGGGTCGAGCAGTTCTTC

V: TRBV30
J: TRBJ2-1
D: TRBD2
size: .
CDR3: CAWSSSGSSYNEQFF
DNA: TGTGCCTGGAGCTCTAGCGGGAGCTCCTACAATGAGCAGTTCTTC

V: TRBV28
J: TRBJ2-5
D: .
size: .
CDR3: CASSLSIETQYF
DNA: TGTGCCAGCAGTTTAAGCATAGAGACCCAGTACTTC

V: TRBV20-1
J: TRBJ2-5
D: .
size: .
CDR3: CSARGVETQYF
DNA: TGCAGTGCTAGGGGCGTGGAGACCCAGTACTTC

V: TRBV7-9
J: TRBJ1-3
D: .
size: .
CDR3: CASSSKGNTIYF
DNA: TGTGCCAGCAGTTCAAAGGGGAACACCATATATTTT

V: TRBV19
J: TRBJ1-1
D: TRBD1
size: once
CDR3: CASSSRQGASYLEAFF
DNA: TGTGCCAGTAGTTCAAGACAGGGGGCCAGCTACCTTGAAGCTTTCTTT

V: TRBV24-1
J: TRBJ2-3
D: .
size: .
CDR3: CATSDTGSPTDTQYF
DNA: TGTGCCACCAGTGACACAGGTTCCCCCACAGATACGCAGTATTTT

V: TRBV6-1
J: TRBJ1-5
D: .
size: .
CDR3: CASSEQAGPNQPQHF
DNA: TGTGCCAGCAGTGAGCAGGCGGGGCCGAATCAGCCCCAGCATTTT

V: TRBV19
J: TRBJ1-1
D: TRBD1
size: .
CDR3: CASTVDRGTEAFF
DNA: TGTGCCAGTACCGTAGACAGGGGCACTGAAGCTTTCTTT

V: TRBV4-2
J: TRBJ1-5
D: .
size: once
CDR3: CASSPVEGRFRNQPQHF
DNA: TGTGCCAGCAGCCCCGTTGAGGGAAGGTTTCGCAATCAGCCCCAGCATTTT

V: TRBV11-3
J: TRBJ2-7
D: TRBD2
size: .
CDR3: CASSLRASGFSYEQYF
DNA: TGTGCCAGCAGCTTACGGGCTAGCGGTTTCTCCTACGAGCAGTACTTC

V: TRBV7-9
J: TRBJ2-3
D: .
size: once
CDR3: CASSLDPRGDTQYF
DNA: TGTGCCAGCAGCTTAGACCCCAGGGGTGATACGCAGTATTTT

V: TRBV4-2
J: TRBJ1-2
D: .
size: .
CDR3: CASSQANYGYTF
DNA: TGTGCCAGCAGCCAAGCCAACTATGGCTACACCTTC

V: TRBV14
J: TRBJ1-1
D: .
size: .
CDR3: CASSQGNEAFF
DNA: TGTGCCAGCAGCCAAGGTAATGAAGCTTTCTTT

V: TRBV19
J: TRBJ2-7
D: TRBD2
size: .
CDR3: CASSWGLAGVYEQYF
DNA: TGTGCCAGTAGTTGGGGCCTAGCGGGAGTCTACGAGCAGTACTTC

V: TRBV27
J: TRBJ2-4
D: .
size: .
CDR3: CASSWGGQKNIQYF
DNA: TGTGCCAGCAGTTGGGGAGGCCAGAAAAACATTCAGTACTTC

V: TRBV28
J: TRBJ1-2
D: .
size: .
CDR3: CASSFRLREDNYGYTF
DNA: TGTGCCAGCAGTTTCCGGTTAAGGGAGGATAACTATGGCTACACCTTC

V: TRBV11-3
J: TRBJ2-7
D: .
size: few
CDR3: CASGSFSYEQYF
DNA: TGTGCCAGCGGCTCTTTCTCCTACGAGCAGTACTTC

V: TRBV3-1/TRBV3-2
J: TRBJ1-1
D: .
size: .
CDR3: CASSQGLQAFF
DNA: TGTGCCAGCAGCCAAGGGCTGCAAGCTTTCTTT

V: TRBV7-2
J: TRBJ2-3
D: TRBD2
size: .
CDR3: CASSPSGRVDTQYF
DNA: TGTGCCAGCAGCCCTAGCGGGAGAGTAGATACGCAGTATTTT

V: TRBV5-4
J: TRBJ2-1
D: .
size: .
CDR3: CASSLVPIEPQFF
DNA: TGTGCCAGCAGCTTGGTGCCGATAGAGCCGCAGTTCTTC

V: TRBV5-1
J: TRBJ2-1
D: TRBD1
size: .
CDR3: CASSLEAGTGGSNEQFF
DNA: TGCGCCAGCAGCTTGGAGGCCGGGACAGGGGGGTCCAATGAGCAGTTCTTC

V: TRBV1
J: TRBJ2-7
D: .
size: few
CDR3: CTSSPGTSGSYEQYF
DNA: TGCACCAGCAGCCCCGGGACTAGCGGGAGCTACGAGCAGTACTTC

V: TRBV19
J: TRBJ1-3
D: .
size: few
CDR3: CASTIPRSGNTIYF
DNA: TGTGCCAGCACGATCCCGCGCTCTGGAAACACCATATATTTT

V: TRBV4-3
J: TRBJ2-7
D: TRBD1
size: .
CDR3: CASSQLGQGNYEQYF
DNA: TGCGCCAGCAGCCAACTGGGACAGGGGAACTACGAGCAGTACTTC

V: TRBV2
J: TRBJ1-4
D: .
size: .
CDR3: CASSDLERERLVEKLFF
DNA: TGTGCCAGCAGTGATTTGGAAAGGGAACGTCTTGTTGAAAAACTGTTTTTT

V: TRBV24-1
J: TRBJ2-1
D: .
size: .
CDR3: CATSDSPAEQFF
DNA: TGTGCCACCAGTGATTCCCCGGCTGAGCAGTTCTTC

V: TRBV6-2/TRBV6-3
J: TRBJ1-2
D: .
size: .
CDR3: CASSYDGQNLANYGYTF
DNA: TGTGCCAGCAGTTACGACGGACAGAATTTAGCTAACTATGGCTACACCTTC

V: TRBV4-3
J: TRBJ1-1
D: .
size: .
CDR3: CASSQDSGVSLNTEAFF
DNA: TGCGCCAGCAGCCAAGATTCTGGGGTCAGTTTGAACACTGAAGCTTTCTTT

V: TRBV15
J: TRBJ2-1
D: TRBD2
size: once
CDR3: CATSRGTSAYNEQFF
DNA: TGTGCCACCAGCAGGGGGACTAGCGCTTACAATGAGCAGTTCTTC

V: TRBV29-1
J: TRBJ1-2
D: .
size: .
CDR3: CSVDGGSGYTF
DNA: TGCAGCGTTGATGGGGGGAGCGGCTACACCTTC

V: TRBV24-1
J: TRBJ1-6
D: TRBD1
size: .
CDR3: CATSDPRDRPSPLHF
DNA: TGTGCCACCAGTGATCCCCGGGACAGACCTTCGCCCCTCCACTTT

V: TRBV11-2
J: TRBJ2-1
D: .
size: .
CDR3: CASSLDGRPDNEQFF
DNA: TGTGCCAGCAGCTTAGATGGGCGGCCCGACAATGAGCAGTTCTTC

V: TRBV7-9
J: TRBJ2-7
D: TRBD1
size: .
CDR3: CASSARTGDGGEQYF
DNA: TGTGCCAGCAGCGCACGGACAGGGGATGGGGGCGAGCAGTACTTC

V: TRBV30
J: TRBJ1-5
D: TRBD1
size: .
CDR3: CAWSKGTVNQPQHF
DNA: TGTGCCTGGAGTAAAGGGACAGTCAATCAGCCCCAGCATTTT

V: TRBV6-5
J: TRBJ2-1
D: .
size: .
CDR3: CASSYGAGAYEQFF
DNA: TGTGCCAGCAGTTACGGGGCGGGGGCCTATGAGCAGTTCTTC

V: TRBV28
J: TRBJ1-5
D: .
size: .
CDR3: CASTPLGRVEPQHF
DNA: TGTGCCAGCACTCCTTTAGGCCGGGTGGAGCCCCAGCATTTT

V: TRBV2
J: TRBJ2-7
D: .
size: once
CDR3: CASTGEGGPYHEQYF
DNA: TGTGCCAGCACGGGAGAAGGGGGCCCGTATCACGAGCAGTACTTC